Below, one T cell receptor beta chain is given with its context. What it binds is unknown. Measured with immunoSEQ multiplex PCR; TCRdb has only the in-frame clones, and not every one. Among 300,000 to 450,000 clones listed, around 86% were seen once. This record comes from a study of cytomegalovirus exposure and HLA in healthy donors. Points from the study as a whole: Within the 120 or so validation repertoires, first-cohort TCR clusters tended to co-occur, according to a later analysis. Most TCR sequences were rare, but some public TCRs occurred in many donors. Fewer than 200 TCR beta chains were listed as cytomegalovirus-associated. Specificity for CMV antigens was confirmed in vitro for a few of the CMV-associated chains.

CDR1 and CDR2 (germline): MNHEY, SMNVEV (reference sequence). The CDR3 covers 14 residues. V trimming: 2 bases; J trimming: 7 bases; junction bases outside the gene matches: 5. The chain uses TRBV27 and TRBJ1-5; 7 nucleotides line up with TRBD1. This sequence was found in a woman under 30 in good health and CMV-seronegative. Sequenced material: PBMCs. The CDR3 is CASSLRQGGQPQHF. As DNA, the CDR3 is TGTGCCAGCAGTTTAAGACAGGGTGGGCAGCCCCAGCATTTT.